Listed below are T cell receptor beta chains from one sample, sequenced in a study of cytomegalovirus exposure and HLA in healthy donors. Measured with immunoSEQ multiplex PCR; TCRdb has only the in-frame clones, and not every one. This table has about 67,000 clones, approximately 94% appearing once. The sequencing sample was made of PBMCs. The origin of the receptors is a woman aged 18-35 years in good health and CMV-seronegative. The CDR3 runs from the conserved cysteine through the conserved F or W. The D gene is left open where the match is weak. Clone size is given for some rows only: seen once, a few or many times, or a class if the clone is expanded.

j_gene: TRBJ1-1; d_gene: -; v_gene: TRBV7-3; abundance: -; CDR3nt: TGTGCCAGCAGCTCCTCCCTGAACACTGAAGCTTTCTTT; CDR3aa: CASSSSLNTEAFF
j_gene: TRBJ1-1; d_gene: -; v_gene: TRBV4-2; abundance: once; CDR3nt: TGTGCCAGCAGCCAAGCGAAGGGAGGGGCTGTGAACACTGAAGCTTTCTTT; CDR3aa: CASSQAKGGAVNTEAFF
j_gene: TRBJ1-6; d_gene: -; v_gene: TRBV19; abundance: -; CDR3nt: TGTGCCAGTAGTACCGTAGGGGGTCGGCATTCACCCCTCCACTTT; CDR3aa: CASSTVGGRHSPLHF
j_gene: TRBJ2-7; d_gene: -; v_gene: TRBV5-1; abundance: -; CDR3nt: TGCGCCAGCAGCTTCGGGGAACAGCTAACTTCCTACGAGCAGTACTTC; CDR3aa: CASSFGEQLTSYEQYF
j_gene: TRBJ1-6; d_gene: -; v_gene: TRBV27; abundance: -; CDR3nt: TGTGCCAGCAGTTCTTATACTCAGCCCTCAGGGTCCCTCTATAATTCACCCCTCCACTTT; CDR3aa: CASSSYTQPSGSLYNSPLHF
j_gene: TRBJ1-2; d_gene: -; v_gene: TRBV11-2; abundance: -; CDR3nt: TGTGCCAGCAGCGGGGGCGGGGGAGATGGCTACACCTTC; CDR3aa: CASSGGGGDGYTF
j_gene: TRBJ1-2; d_gene: -; v_gene: TRBV28; abundance: -; CDR3nt: TGTGCCAGCAGCAAGCCAGCTCCAGTACTAAACTATGGCTACACCTTC; CDR3aa: CASSKPAPVLNYGYTF
j_gene: TRBJ2-3; d_gene: -; v_gene: TRBV6-6; abundance: -; CDR3nt: TGTGCCAGCAGTTACTCCGGCGGGGAGACAGATACGCAGTATTTT; CDR3aa: CASSYSGGETDTQYF
j_gene: TRBJ1-6; d_gene: TRBD1; v_gene: TRBV7-9; abundance: once; CDR3nt: TGTGCCAGCATCCCTCAGGGACAGCGGAATTCACCCCTCCACTTT; CDR3aa: CASIPQGQRNSPLHF
j_gene: TRBJ2-1; d_gene: -; v_gene: TRBV7-3; abundance: -; CDR3nt: TGTGCCAGCAGCTTAAGGGGGCTGAATGAGCAGTTCTTC; CDR3aa: CASSLRGLNEQFF
j_gene: TRBJ2-3; d_gene: TRBD2; v_gene: TRBV25-1; abundance: -; CDR3nt: TGTGCCAGCGAAACGGGGGGGACGACAGATACGCAGTATTTT; CDR3aa: CASETGGTTDTQYF
j_gene: TRBJ2-2; d_gene: TRBD2; v_gene: TRBV5-1; abundance: -; CDR3nt: TGCGCCAGCAGCGTACGCAGTACTAGCGGGGGGCTCACCGGGGAGCTGTTTTTT; CDR3aa: CASSVRSTSGGLTGELFF
j_gene: TRBJ2-2; d_gene: -; v_gene: TRBV30; abundance: -; CDR3nt: TGTGCCTGGAGCTTGAGGGACACCGGGGAGCTGTTTTTT; CDR3aa: CAWSLRDTGELFF
j_gene: TRBJ2-7; d_gene: TRBD1; v_gene: TRBV9; abundance: -; CDR3nt: TGTGCCAGCAGCGTGCGACGACTGGTCCGGGACAGCTCCTACGAGCAGTACTTC; CDR3aa: CASSVRRLVRDSSYEQYF
j_gene: TRBJ2-2; d_gene: -; v_gene: TRBV6-1; abundance: -; CDR3nt: TGTGCCAGCAGATTCAGGGCCGCGAACACCGGGGAGCTGTTTTTT; CDR3aa: CASRFRAANTGELFF
j_gene: TRBJ1-4; d_gene: -; v_gene: TRBV5-1; abundance: few; CDR3nt: TGCGCCAGCAGCCTCGGGGTCTGGGCGAATGAAAAACTGTTTTTT; CDR3aa: CASSLGVWANEKLFF
j_gene: TRBJ1-1; d_gene: TRBD1; v_gene: TRBV18; abundance: -; CDR3nt: TGTGCCAGCTCACCAACCAGGGGGCAGACTGAAGCTTTCTTT; CDR3aa: CASSPTRGQTEAFF
j_gene: TRBJ1-1; d_gene: -; v_gene: TRBV29-1; abundance: -; CDR3nt: TGCAGCGCCGGACATGTGGCAGGGAACACTGAAGCTTTCTTT; CDR3aa: CSAGHVAGNTEAFF
j_gene: TRBJ2-4; d_gene: -; v_gene: TRBV7-2; abundance: -; CDR3nt: TGTGCCAGCAGCTTAGGGCGAGGTGGGTTAGCCAAAAACATTCAGTACTTC; CDR3aa: CASSLGRGGLAKNIQYF
j_gene: TRBJ2-1; d_gene: -; v_gene: TRBV4-2; abundance: -; CDR3nt: TGTGCCAGCAGCCGACTCAGGACTTCTAGCTCCTACAATGAGCAGTTCTTC; CDR3aa: CASSRLRTSSSYNEQFF
j_gene: TRBJ2-3; d_gene: -; v_gene: TRBV29-1; abundance: -; CDR3nt: TGCAGCGTTGATCCCAGGGGTAGCACAGATACGCAGTATTTT; CDR3aa: CSVDPRGSTDTQYF
j_gene: TRBJ2-6; d_gene: -; v_gene: TRBV18; abundance: -; CDR3nt: TGTGCCAGCTCACCACAGGGACTTCGCTCTGGGGCCAACGTCCTGACTTTC; CDR3aa: CASSPQGLRSGANVLTF